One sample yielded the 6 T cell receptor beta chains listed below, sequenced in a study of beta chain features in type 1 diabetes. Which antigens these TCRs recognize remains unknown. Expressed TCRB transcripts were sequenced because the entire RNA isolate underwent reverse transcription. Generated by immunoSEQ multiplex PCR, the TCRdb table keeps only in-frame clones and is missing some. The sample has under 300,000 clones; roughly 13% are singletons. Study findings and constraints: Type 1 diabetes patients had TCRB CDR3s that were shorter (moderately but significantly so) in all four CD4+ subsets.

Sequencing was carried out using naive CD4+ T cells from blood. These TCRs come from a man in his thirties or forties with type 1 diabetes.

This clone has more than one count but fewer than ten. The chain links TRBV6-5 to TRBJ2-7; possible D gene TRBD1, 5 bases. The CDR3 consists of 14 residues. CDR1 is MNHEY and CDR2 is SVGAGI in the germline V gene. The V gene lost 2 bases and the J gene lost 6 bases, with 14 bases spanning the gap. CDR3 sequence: CASSYNRGSGEQYF. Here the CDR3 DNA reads TGTGCCAGCAGTTACAATAGGGGCTCGGGCGAGCAGTACTTC.

The CDR3 nucleotides are TGCGCCAGCAGCCCGGGGGACAGGGGAGGAACAGATACGCAGTATTTT. This codes for CASSPGDRGGTDTQYF. The gene calls are TRBV5-1 and TRBJ2-3; 10 bases are shared with TRBD1. V dropped 4 bases and J dropped 3; count of bases not matched to a gene: 8. This CDR3 spans 16 amino acids. Germline loops: CDR1 SGHRS, CDR2 YFSETQ.

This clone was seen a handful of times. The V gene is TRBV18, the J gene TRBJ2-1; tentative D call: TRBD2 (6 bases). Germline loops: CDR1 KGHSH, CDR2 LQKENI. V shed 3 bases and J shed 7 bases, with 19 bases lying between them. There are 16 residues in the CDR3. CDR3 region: CASSPIAASWGNEQFF. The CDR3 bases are TGTGCCAGCTCACCTATAGCGGCTTCGTGGGGGAATGAGCAGTTCTTC. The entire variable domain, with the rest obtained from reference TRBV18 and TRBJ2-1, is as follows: NAGVMQNPRHLVRRRGQEARLRCSPMKGHSHVYWYRQLPEEGLKFMVYLQKENIIDESGMPKERFSAEFPKEGPSILRIQQVVRGDSAAYFCASSPIAASWGNEQFFGPGTRLTVL.

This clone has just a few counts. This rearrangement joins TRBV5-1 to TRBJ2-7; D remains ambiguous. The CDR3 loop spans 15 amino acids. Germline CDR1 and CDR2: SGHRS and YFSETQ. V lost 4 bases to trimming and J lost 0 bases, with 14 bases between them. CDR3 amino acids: CASSIERLSSYEQYF. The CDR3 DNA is TGCGCCAGCAGCATTGAGAGACTCAGCTCCTACGAGCAGTACTTC.

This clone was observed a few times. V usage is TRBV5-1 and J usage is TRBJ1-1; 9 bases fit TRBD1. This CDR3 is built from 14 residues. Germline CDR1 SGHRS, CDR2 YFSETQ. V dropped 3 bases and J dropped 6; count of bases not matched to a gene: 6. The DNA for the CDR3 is TGCGCCAGCAGCTCAACCGGGACAGGGTCTGAAGCTTTCTTT. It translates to CASSSTGTGSEAFF.

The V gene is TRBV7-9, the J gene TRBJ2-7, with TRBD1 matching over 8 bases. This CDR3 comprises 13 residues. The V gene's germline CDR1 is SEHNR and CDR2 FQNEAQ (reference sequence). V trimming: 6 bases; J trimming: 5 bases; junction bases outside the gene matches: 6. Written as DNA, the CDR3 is TGTGCCAGCAGTTTACAGGGGGTCGACGAGCAGTACTTC. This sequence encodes CASSLQGVDEQYF.